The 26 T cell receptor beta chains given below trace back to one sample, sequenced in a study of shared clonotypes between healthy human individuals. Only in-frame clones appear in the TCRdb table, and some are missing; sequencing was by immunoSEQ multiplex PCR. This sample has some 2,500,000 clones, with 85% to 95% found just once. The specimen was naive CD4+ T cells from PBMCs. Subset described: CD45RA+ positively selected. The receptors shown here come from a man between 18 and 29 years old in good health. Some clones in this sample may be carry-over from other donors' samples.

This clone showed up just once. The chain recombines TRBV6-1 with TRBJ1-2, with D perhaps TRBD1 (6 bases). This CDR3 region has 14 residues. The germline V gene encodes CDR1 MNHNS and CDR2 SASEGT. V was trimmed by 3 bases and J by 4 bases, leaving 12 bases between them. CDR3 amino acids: CASSDGQGIYGYTF. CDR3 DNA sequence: TGTGCCAGCAGTGATGGGCAGGGGATCTATGGCTACACCTTC.

DNA for the CDR3: TGTGCCAGCAGCCAAAGAGTTGGGCAAAGAAATGAAAAACTGTTTTTT. Translated, it gives CASSQRVGQRNEKLFF. This chain connects TRBV14 to TRBJ1-4; D gene ambiguous. The germline V and J ends were trimmed by 2 bases and 5 bases, with 15 bases remaining between them. The germline V gene encodes CDR1 SGHDN and CDR2 FVKESK. This CDR3 comprises 16 residues.

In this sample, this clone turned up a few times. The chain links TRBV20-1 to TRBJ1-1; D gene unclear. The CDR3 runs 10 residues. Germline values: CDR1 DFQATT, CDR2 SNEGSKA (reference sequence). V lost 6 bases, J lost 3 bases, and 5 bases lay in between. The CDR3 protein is CSALHTEAFF. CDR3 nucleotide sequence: TGCAGTGCGCTGCACACTGAAGCTTTCTTT.

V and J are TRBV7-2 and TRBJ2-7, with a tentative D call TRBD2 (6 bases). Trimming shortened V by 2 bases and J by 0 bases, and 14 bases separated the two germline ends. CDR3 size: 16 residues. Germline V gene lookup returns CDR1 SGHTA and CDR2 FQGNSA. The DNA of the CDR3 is TGTGCCAGCAGCTTAAGGCGGCAGGGAGGCTCCTACGAGCAGTACTTC. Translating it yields CASSLRRQGGSYEQYF. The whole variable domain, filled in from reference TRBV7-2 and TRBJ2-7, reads GAGVSQSPSNKVTEKGKDVELRCDPISGHTALYWYRQSLGQGLEFLIYFQGNSAPDKSGLPSDRFSAERTGGSVSTLTIQRTQQEDSAVYLCASSLRRQGGSYEQYFGPGTRLTVT.

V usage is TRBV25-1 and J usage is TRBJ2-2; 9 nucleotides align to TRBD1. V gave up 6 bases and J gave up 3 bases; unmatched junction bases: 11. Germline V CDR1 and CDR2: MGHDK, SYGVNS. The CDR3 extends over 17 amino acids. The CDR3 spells CASRGQGTWWDTGELFF. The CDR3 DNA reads TGTGCCAGCAGGGGACAGGGTACCTGGTGGGACACCGGGGAGCTGTTTTTT.

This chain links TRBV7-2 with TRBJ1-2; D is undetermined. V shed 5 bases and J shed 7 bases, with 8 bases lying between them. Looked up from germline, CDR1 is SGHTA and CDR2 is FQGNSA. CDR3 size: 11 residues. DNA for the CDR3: TGTGCCAGCAGCCCACGCTCTGGCTACACCTTC. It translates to CASSPRSGYTF.

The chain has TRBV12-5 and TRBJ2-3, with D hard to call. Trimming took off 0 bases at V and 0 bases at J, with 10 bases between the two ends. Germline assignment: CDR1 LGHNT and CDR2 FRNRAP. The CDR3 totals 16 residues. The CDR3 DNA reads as TGTGCTAGTGGTTTGGTTGTGGGCAGTAGCACAGATACGCAGTATTTT. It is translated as CASGLVVGSSTDTQYF.

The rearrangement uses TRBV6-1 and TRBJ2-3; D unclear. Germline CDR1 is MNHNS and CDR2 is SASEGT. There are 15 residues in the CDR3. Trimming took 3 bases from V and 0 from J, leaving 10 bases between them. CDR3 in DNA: TGTGCCAGCAGTGATAGTCTTTACAGCACAGATACGCAGTATTTT. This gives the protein CASSDSLYSTDTQYF.

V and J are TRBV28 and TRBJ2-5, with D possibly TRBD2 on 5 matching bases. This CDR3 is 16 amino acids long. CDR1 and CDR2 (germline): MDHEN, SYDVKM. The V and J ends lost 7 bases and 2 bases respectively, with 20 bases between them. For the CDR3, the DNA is TGTGCCAGCACCTTCTCGGCTAGCAGCGTACAAGAGACCCAGTACTTC. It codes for CASTFSASSVQETQYF.

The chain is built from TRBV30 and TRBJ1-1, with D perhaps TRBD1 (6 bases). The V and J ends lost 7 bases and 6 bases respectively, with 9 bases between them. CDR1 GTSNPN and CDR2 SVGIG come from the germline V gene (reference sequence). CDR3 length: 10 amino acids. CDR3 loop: CASEGAEAFF. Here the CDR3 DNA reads TGTGCCTCGGAGGGGGCTGAAGCTTTCTTT.

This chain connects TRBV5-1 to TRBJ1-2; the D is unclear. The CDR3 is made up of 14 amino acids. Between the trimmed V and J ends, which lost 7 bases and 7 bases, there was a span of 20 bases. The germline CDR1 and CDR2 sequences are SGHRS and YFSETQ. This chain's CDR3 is CASPNRRPNIGYTF. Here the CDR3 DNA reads TGCGCCAGCCCGAACCGCAGACCGAACATTGGCTACACCTTC.

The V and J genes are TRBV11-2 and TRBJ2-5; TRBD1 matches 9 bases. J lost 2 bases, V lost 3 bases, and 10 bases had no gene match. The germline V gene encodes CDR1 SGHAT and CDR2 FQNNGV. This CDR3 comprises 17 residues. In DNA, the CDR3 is TGTGCCAGCAGCTTGGGGACAGGGACCAGCTTACAAGAGACCCAGTACTTC. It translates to CASSLGTGTSLQETQYF.

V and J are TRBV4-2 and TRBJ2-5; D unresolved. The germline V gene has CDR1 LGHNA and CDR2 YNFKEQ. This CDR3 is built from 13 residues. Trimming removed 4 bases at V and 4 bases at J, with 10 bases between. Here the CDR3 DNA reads TGTGCCAGCAGCCTTCGGACCCGAGAGACCCAGTACTTC. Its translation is CASSLRTRETQYF.

CDR3 loop: CASSLGATNEKLFF. The CDR3 bases are TGTGCCAGCAGCTTAGGAGCAACTAATGAAAAACTGTTTTTT. This chain links TRBV7-8 with TRBJ1-4; D uncertain. This CDR3 is built from 14 residues. The germline V gene encodes CDR1 SGHVS and CDR2 FQNEAQ. The germline V and J ends were trimmed by 1 base and 0 bases, with 3 bases remaining between them.

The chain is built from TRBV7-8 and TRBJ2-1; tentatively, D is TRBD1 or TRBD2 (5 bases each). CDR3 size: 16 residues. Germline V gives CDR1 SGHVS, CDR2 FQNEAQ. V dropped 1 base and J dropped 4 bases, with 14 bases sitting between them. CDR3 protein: CASSLGGRTLYNEQFF. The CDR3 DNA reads TGTGCCAGCAGCTTAGGGGGACGGACACTGTACAATGAGCAGTTCTTC.

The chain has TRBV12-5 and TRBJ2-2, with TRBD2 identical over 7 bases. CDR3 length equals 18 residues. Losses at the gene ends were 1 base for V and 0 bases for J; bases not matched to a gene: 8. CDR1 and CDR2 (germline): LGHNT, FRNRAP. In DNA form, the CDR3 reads TGTGCTAGTGGTTTGGACCTAGGGAGGGGTTCGAACACCGGGGAGCTGTTTTTT. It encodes CASGLDLGRGSNTGELFF.

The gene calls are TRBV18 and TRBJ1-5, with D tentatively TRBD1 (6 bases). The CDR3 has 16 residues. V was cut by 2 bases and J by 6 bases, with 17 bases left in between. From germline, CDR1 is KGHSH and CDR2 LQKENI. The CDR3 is CASSPTQAGGGQPQHF. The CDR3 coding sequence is TGTGCCAGCTCACCAACTCAGGCAGGAGGGGGTCAGCCCCAGCATTTT.

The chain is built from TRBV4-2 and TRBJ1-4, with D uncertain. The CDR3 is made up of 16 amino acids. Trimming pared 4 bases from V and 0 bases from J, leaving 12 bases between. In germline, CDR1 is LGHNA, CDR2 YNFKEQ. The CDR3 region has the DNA TGTGCCAGCAGCCGTGTGGCAGAACCAACTAATGAAAAACTGTTTTTT. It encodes CASSRVAEPTNEKLFF.

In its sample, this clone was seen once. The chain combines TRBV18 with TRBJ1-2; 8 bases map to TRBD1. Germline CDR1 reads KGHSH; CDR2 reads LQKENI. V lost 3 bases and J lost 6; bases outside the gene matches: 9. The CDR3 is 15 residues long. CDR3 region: CASSPTTSGGDGYTF. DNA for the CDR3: TGTGCCAGCTCACCGACCACATCAGGGGGCGATGGCTACACCTTC.

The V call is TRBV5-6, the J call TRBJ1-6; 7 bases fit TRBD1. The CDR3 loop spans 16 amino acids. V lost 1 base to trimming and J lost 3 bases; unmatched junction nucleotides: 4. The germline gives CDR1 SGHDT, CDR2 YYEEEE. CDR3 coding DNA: TGTGCCAGCAGCTTGCGGACAGGTTTCTATAATTCACCCCTCCACTTT. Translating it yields CASSLRTGFYNSPLHF. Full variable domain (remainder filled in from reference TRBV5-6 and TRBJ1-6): DAGVTQSPTHLIKTRGQQVTLRCSPKSGHDTVSWYQQALGQGPQFIFQYYEEEERQRGNFPDRFSGHQFPNYSSELNVNALLLGDSALYLCASSLRTGFYNSPLHFGNGTRLTVT.

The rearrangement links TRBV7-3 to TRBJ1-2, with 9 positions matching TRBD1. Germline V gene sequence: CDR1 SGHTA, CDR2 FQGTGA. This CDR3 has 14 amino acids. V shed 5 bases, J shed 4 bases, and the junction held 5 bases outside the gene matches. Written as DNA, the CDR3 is TGTGCCAGCAGCGCAACAGGGGGCCCCTATGGCTACACCTTC. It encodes CASSATGGPYGYTF.

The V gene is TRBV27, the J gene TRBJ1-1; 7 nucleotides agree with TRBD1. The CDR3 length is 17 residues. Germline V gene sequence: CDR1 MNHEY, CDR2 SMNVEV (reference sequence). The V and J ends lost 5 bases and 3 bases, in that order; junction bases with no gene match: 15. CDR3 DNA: TGTGCCAGCAGTCCATACTTTGGGACAGCTTCTTACACTGAAGCTTTCTTT. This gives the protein CASSPYFGTASYTEAFF.

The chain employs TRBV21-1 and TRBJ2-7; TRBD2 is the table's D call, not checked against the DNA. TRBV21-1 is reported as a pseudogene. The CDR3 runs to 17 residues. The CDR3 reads CASSKVIGLSGNYEQYF. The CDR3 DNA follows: TGTGCCAGCAGCAAAGTGATCGGACTTAGCGGAAACTACGAGCAGTACTTC.

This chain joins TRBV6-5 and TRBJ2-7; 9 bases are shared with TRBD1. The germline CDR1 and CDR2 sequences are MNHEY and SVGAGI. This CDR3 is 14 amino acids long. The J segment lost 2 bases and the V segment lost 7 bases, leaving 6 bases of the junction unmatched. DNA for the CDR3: TGTGCCAGCAAACGGGACAGGGCCACCTACGAGCAGTACTTC. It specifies CASKRDRATYEQYF.

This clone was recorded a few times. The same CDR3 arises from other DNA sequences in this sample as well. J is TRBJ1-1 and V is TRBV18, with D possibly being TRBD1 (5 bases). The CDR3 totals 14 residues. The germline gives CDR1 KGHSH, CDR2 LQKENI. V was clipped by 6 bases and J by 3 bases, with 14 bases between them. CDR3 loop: CASSPTGGDTEAFF. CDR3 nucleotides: TGTGCCAGCTCGCCAACGGGGGGTGACACTGAAGCTTTCTTT.

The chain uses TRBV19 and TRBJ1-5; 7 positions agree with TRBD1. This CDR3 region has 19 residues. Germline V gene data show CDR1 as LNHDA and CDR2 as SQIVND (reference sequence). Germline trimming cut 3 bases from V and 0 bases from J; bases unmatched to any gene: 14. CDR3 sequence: CASSIGVRGGTLSNQPQHF. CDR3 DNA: TGTGCCAGTAGTATCGGTGTCAGGGGGGGTACTCTTAGCAATCAGCCCCAGCATTTT. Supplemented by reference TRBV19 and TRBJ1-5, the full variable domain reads DGGITQSPKYLFRKEGQNVTLSCEQNLNHDAMYWYRQDPGQGLRLIYYSQIVNDFQKGDIAEGYSVSREKKESFPLTVTSAQKNPTAFYLCASSIGVRGGTLSNQPQHFGDGTRLSIL.